This TCR beta chain was found in a study of cytomegalovirus exposure and HLA in healthy donors. 13 Jbeta primers and 60 Vbeta primers were used for the PCR. Clones were read by immunoSEQ multiplex PCR, and TCRdb kept only the in-frame ones, dropping some. This sample contains about 77,000 clones. With 0 bases clipped from V and 1 base from J, the junction kept 4 bases outside the gene matches. The CDR3 runs to 16 residues. The V gene's germline CDR1 is SGHRS and CDR2 YFSETQ. This clone counts as medium-sized by frequency. Its target is unknown. Other DNA sequences in this sample translate to the same CDR3. Findings and limits, study-wide: Specific recognition of CMV antigens was confirmed in vitro for a few chains (all CMV-associated). A missense DCLRE1C variant was associated with V- and J-gene trimming of TCR beta chains in a later analysis, and an independent cohort replicated the association.

This TCR derives from a man between 45 and 60 years old in good health and CMV-seropositive. The material sequenced was PBMCs. The chain employs TRBV5-1 and TRBJ1-3, with TRBD1 matching 7 bases. The CDR3 loop is CASSLDPTGSGNTIYF. The CDR3 coding sequence is TGCGCCAGCAGCTTGGATCCGACAGGGTCTGGAAACACCATATATTTT.